What follows are 2 T cell receptor beta chains derived from one specimen sequenced in a study of blood T cells in healthy people across ages. Together with a sample-barcoded 5' primer, a J-beta primer mix was included in a second PCR lasting 7 to 11 cycles. TCRdb re-called the 5' RACE reads with MiXCR, one entry per CDR3 protein. Of around 710,000 distinct CDR3 sequences listed, roughly 44% were seen once; the top ten hold under 25%. Sequencing used blood. These receptor sequences come from a woman aged 60 to 75 in good health.

The J gene is TRBJ1-2, the V gene TRBV30, with TRBD1 identical over 11 bases. Per germline, CDR1 GTSNPN and CDR2 SVGIG (reference sequence). The CDR3 contains 17 residues. The V gene end was trimmed by 0 bases and the J gene end by 3 bases; junction bases not matched to a gene: 9. CDR3 in amino acids: CAWSVHGQGALDYGYTF. The CDR3 bases are TGTGCCTGGAGTGTACACGGACAGGGGGCGTTAGACTATGGCTACACCTTC.

This clonotype has a handful of counts. The chain links TRBV6-5 to TRBJ1-1, with 12 bases matching TRBD1. CDR3 length: 13 amino acids. Germline V gene lookup returns CDR1 MNHEY and CDR2 SVGAGI. J was trimmed by 11 bases and V by 9 bases; bases with no gene match: 10. CDR3 protein: CASSPGDRGLAFF. For the CDR3, the DNA is TGTGCCAGTAGTCCCGGGGACAGGGGGCTTGCTTTCTTT.